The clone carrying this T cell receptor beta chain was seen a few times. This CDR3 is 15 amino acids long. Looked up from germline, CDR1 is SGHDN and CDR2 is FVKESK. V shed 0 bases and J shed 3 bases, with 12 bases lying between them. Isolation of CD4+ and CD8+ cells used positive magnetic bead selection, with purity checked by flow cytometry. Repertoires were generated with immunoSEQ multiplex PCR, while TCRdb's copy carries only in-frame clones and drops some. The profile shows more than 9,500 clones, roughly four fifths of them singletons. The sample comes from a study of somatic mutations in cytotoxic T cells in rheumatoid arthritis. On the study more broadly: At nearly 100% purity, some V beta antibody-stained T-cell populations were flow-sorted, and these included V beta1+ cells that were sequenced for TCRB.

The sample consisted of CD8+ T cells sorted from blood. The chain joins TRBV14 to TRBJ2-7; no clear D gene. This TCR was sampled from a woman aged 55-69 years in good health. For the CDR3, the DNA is TGTGCCAGCAGCCAAGATCCTTATGGCAGCTACGAGCAGTACTTC. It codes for CASSQDPYGSYEQYF. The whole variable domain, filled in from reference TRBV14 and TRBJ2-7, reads EAGVTQFPSHSVIEKGQTVTLRCDPISGHDNLYWYRRVMGKEIKFLLHFVKESKQDESGMPNNRFLAERTGGTYSTLKVQPAELEDSGVYFCASSQDPYGSYEQYFGPGTRLTVT.